Presented here are 19 T cell receptor beta chains from one specimen sequenced in a study of T cell responses to AZD1222 COVID-19 vaccine. Clones were read by immunoSEQ multiplex PCR, and TCRdb kept only the in-frame ones, dropping some. The sample lists 100,000 or so clones, 80% to 90% occurring once. Sequenced here: peripheral blood, sampled 28 days after the second AZD1222 dose. The origin of the receptors is an adult who received the AZD1222 COVID-19 vaccine.

The chain carries TRBV2 and TRBJ1-2; 7 bases align to TRBD1. Trimming cost V 10 bases and J 8 bases; bases outside gene matches: 19. The CDR3 consists of 15 residues. CDR1 and CDR2 from the germline V gene are SNHLY and FYNNEI. CDR3 sequence reads: CATRGGTAGLWGYTF. The CDR3 region has the DNA TGTGCCACCAGGGGGGGGACAGCGGGCCTTTGGGGCTACACCTTC.

DNA of the CDR3: TGTGCCAGCTCACCACCGAATAGCGGCCAAGAGACCCAGTACTTC. This gives the protein CASSPPNSGQETQYF. The chain couples TRBV18 to TRBJ2-5, with a possible D match to TRBD2 (6 bases). The V end was cut by 0 bases, the J end by 1 base, with 9 bases between. The CDR3 runs to 15 residues. CDR1 KGHSH and CDR2 LQKENI come from the germline V gene. Supplemented by reference TRBV18 and TRBJ2-5, the full variable domain reads NAGVMQNPRHLVRRRGQEARLRCSPMKGHSHVYWYRQLPEEGLKFMVYLQKENIIDESGMPKERFSAEFPKEGPSILRIQQVVRGDSAAYFCASSPPNSGQETQYFGPGTRLLVL.

This clone showed up just once. The chain combines TRBV28 with TRBJ2-7; D is perhaps TRBD1 (6 bases). The CDR3 consists of 13 residues. Germline V lookup: CDR1 MDHEN, CDR2 SYDVKM. V shed 10 bases and J shed 3 bases, with 16 bases lying between them. CDR3 region: CAIASGVRYEQYF. For the CDR3, the DNA is TGTGCCATCGCCTCAGGGGTGCGCTACGAGCAGTACTTC.

V gene TRBV7-8 combines with J gene TRBJ2-6; D not certain. The CDR3 length is 15 residues. Between the trimmed V and J ends, which lost 3 bases and 1 base, there was a span of 7 bases. CDR1 is SGHVS, CDR2 FQNEAQ, per germline. Written as DNA, the CDR3 is TGTGCCAGCAGCTTGGTAGGGTCTGGGGCCAACGTCCTGACTTTC. It encodes CASSLVGSGANVLTF.

The chain uses TRBV5-6 and TRBJ1-5; D is uncertain. Germline lookup yields CDR1 SGHDT and CDR2 YYEEEE. V gave up 4 bases and J gave up 9 bases, with 11 bases separating them. CDR3 size: 12 residues. The chain's CDR3 is CASSQDHPPQHF. For the CDR3, the DNA is TGTGCCAGCAGCCAGGACCACCCGCCCCAGCATTTT.

This rearrangement joins TRBV10-3 to TRBJ2-3, with D perhaps matching TRBD2 (5 bases). Deletions cut 7 bases from V and 0 bases from J, with 8 bases between. The CDR3 spans 13 residues. Germline-derived CDR1 and CDR2 are ENHRY and SYGVKD. CDR3 sequence (DNA): TGTGCCATCACCGCGGGCAGCACAGATACGCAGTATTTT. Its translation: CAITAGSTDTQYF.

The chain employs TRBV27 and TRBJ2-2; D ambiguous. CDR1 is MNHEY, CDR2 SMNVEV, per germline (reference sequence). Trimming stripped 3 bases from V and 6 bases from J, with 5 bases between. This CDR3 spans 12 amino acids. The CDR3 sequence is CASSLIAGELFF. CDR3 DNA sequence: TGTGCCAGCAGTTTGATCGCCGGGGAGCTGTTTTTT.

The V call is TRBV7-8, the J call TRBJ2-7; D tentatively reads TRBD1 or TRBD2 (5 bases each). CDR1 and CDR2 from the germline V gene are SGHVS and FQNEAQ. The CDR3 loop spans 14 amino acids. Trimming shortened V by 1 base and J by 4 bases, and 11 bases separated the two germline ends. In DNA, the CDR3 is TGTGCCAGCAGCTTAGAGGGCAGGGAGTACGAGCAGTACTTC. Translating gives CASSLEGREYEQYF.

The count of this clone is one. This chain connects TRBV12-3 or TRBV12-4 to TRBJ2-5, with D maybe TRBD1 (5 bases). The CDR3 contains 13 residues. V was trimmed by 6 bases and J by 2 bases, leaving 10 bases between them. CDR3 sequence (DNA): TGTGCCAGCAGCCGACAGATACAAGAGACCCAGTACTTC. It specifies CASSRQIQETQYF.

The chain employs TRBV5-1 and TRBJ2-1; 11 positions agree with TRBD2. CDR1 is SGHRS and CDR2 is YFSETQ in the germline V gene. Losses at the gene ends were 5 bases for V and 4 bases for J; bases not matched to a gene: 8. CDR3 size: 16 residues. The CDR3 DNA is TGCGCCAGCAGTTTAGCGGGAGGGCGCTCGTACAATGAGCAGTTCTTC. Encoded protein: CASSLAGGRSYNEQFF.

The CDR3 DNA sequence: TGCGCCAGCAGTAGTCTGGGACACACTGAAGCTTTCTTT. This encodes CASSSLGHTEAFF. The chain joins TRBV5-1 to TRBJ1-1; the D gene is possibly TRBD1 (5 bases). Germline V gene lookup returns CDR1 SGHRS and CDR2 YFSETQ. This CDR3 is built from 13 residues. V lost 5 bases to trimming and J lost 3 bases, with 11 bases between them. Complete variable domain (other parts from reference TRBV5-1 and TRBJ1-1): KAGVTQTPRYLIKTRGQQVTLSCSPISGHRSVSWYQQTPGQGLQFLFEYFSETQRNKGNFPGRFSGRQFSNSRSEMNVSTLELGDSALYLCASSSLGHTEAFFGQGTRLTVV.

This chain connects TRBV5-1 to TRBJ2-3, with 8 bases fitting TRBD1. Looked up from germline, CDR1 is SGHRS and CDR2 is YFSETQ. The CDR3 loop spans 15 amino acids. V lost 0 bases and J lost 1; bases outside the gene matches: 1. CDR3 loop: CASSLGQGRTDTQYF. In DNA, the CDR3 is TGCGCCAGCAGCTTGGGACAGGGGCGCACAGATACGCAGTATTTT.

V usage is TRBV5-1 and J usage is TRBJ2-1; possible D gene TRBD1, 6 bases. CDR3 length equals 14 residues. Looked up from germline, CDR1 is SGHRS and CDR2 is YFSETQ. Trimming shortened V by 10 bases and J by 5 bases, and 19 bases separated the two germline ends. The DNA of the CDR3 is TGCGCCTCAAAAGGGCAGGGGATAAACAATGAGCAGTTCTTC. It specifies CASKGQGINNEQFF.

The chain employs TRBV6-5 and TRBJ1-1; TRBD1 is a possible D gene (6 bases). V lost 4 bases and J lost 1, with 10 bases in between. The CDR3 has 14 amino acids. From germline, CDR1 is MNHEY and CDR2 SVGAGI. The CDR3 DNA follows: TGTGCCAGCAGTTCGCCGGGACAGAACACTGAAGCTTTCTTT. Its protein is CASSSPGQNTEAFF.

This rearrangement joins TRBV7-8 to TRBJ1-3; no clear D. The V and J ends lost 4 bases and 1 base respectively, with 8 bases between them. The CDR3 is 14 residues long. Germline V CDR1 and CDR2: SGHVS, FQNEAQ. The CDR3 DNA reads as TGTGCCAGCAGCTCCTCCAATTCTGGAAACACCATATATTTT. Protein sequence: CASSSSNSGNTIYF.

This chain joins TRBV9 and TRBJ2-1; no definite D call. The germline V gene encodes CDR1 SGDLS and CDR2 YYNGEE. The CDR3 length is 14 residues. V was pared by 0 bases and J by 6 bases, with 10 bases between. In nucleotides, the CDR3 is TGTGCCAGCAGCGTAGATCCTGAATTCAATGAGCAGTTCTTC. Translated, it gives CASSVDPEFNEQFF. Together with reference TRBV9 and TRBJ2-1, the CDR3 gives the full variable domain: DSGVTQTPKHLITATGQRVTLRCSPRSGDLSVYWYQQSLDQGLQFLIQYYNGEERAKGNILERFSAQQFPDLHSELNLSSLELGDSALYFCASSVDPEFNEQFFGPGTRLTVL.

This chain connects TRBV29-1 to TRBJ1-1; 7 positions match TRBD1. This CDR3 has 13 residues. Germline trimming cut 6 bases from V and 4 bases from J; bases unmatched to any gene: 8. The germline V gene has CDR1 SQVTM and CDR2 ANQGSEA. This chain's CDR3 is CSVQRQGGTEAFF. The CDR3 DNA reads as TGCAGCGTCCAACGACAGGGTGGCACTGAAGCTTTCTTT.

This chain uses TRBV7-3 with TRBJ2-3, with D tentatively TRBD2 (5 bases). The V end was cut by 5 bases, the J end by 2 bases, with 11 bases between. CDR3 length: 14 amino acids. Germline values: CDR1 SGHTA, CDR2 FQGTGA. CDR3 residues: CASSPRTHTDTQYF. The CDR3, as DNA: TGTGCCAGCAGCCCCCGGACTCACACAGATACGCAGTATTTT.

The genes are TRBV5-4 and TRBJ2-7; D is unresolved. In germline, CDR1 is SGHNT, CDR2 YYREEE (reference sequence). The CDR3 covers 13 residues. V was pared by 1 base and J by 4 bases, with 9 bases between. The CDR3 region has the DNA TGTGCCAGCAGCTTGCCTCCCGCGTACGAGCAGTACTTC. Translated, it gives CASSLPPAYEQYF.